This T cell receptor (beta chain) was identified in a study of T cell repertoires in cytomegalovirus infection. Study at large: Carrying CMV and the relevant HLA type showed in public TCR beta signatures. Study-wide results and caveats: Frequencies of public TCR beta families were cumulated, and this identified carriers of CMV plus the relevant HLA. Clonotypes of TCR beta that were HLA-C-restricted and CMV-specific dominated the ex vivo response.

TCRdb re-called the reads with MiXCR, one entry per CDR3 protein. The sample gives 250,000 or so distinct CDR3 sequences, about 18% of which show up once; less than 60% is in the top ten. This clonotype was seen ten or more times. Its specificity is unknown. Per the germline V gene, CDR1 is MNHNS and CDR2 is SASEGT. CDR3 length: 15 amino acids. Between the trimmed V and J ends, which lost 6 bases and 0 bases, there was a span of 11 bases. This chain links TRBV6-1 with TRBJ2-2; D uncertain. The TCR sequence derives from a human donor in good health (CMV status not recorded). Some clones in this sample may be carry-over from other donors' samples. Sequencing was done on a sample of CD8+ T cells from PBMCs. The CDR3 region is CASRVDRSNTGELFF. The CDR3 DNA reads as TGTGCCAGCAGGGTGGACCGATCGAACACCGGGGAGCTGTTTTTT.